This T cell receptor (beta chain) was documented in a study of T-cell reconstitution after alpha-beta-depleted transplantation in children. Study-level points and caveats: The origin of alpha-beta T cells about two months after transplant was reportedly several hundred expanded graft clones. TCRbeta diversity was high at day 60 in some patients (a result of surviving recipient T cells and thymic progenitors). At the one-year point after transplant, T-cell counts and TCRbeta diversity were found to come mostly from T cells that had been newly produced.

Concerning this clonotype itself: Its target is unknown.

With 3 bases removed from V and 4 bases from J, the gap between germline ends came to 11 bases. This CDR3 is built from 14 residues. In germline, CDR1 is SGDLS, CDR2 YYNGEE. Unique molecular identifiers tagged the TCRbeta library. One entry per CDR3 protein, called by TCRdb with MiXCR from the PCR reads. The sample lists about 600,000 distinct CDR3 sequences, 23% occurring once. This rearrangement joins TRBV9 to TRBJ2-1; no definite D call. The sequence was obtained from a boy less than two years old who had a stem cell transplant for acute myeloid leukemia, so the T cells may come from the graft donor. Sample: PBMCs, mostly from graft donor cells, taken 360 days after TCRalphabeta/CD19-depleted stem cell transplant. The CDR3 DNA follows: TGTGCCAGCAGCGCCACTTCCGCTTACAATGAGCAGTTCTTC. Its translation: CASSATSAYNEQFF.